These 5 T cell receptor beta chains were sequenced from one sample in a study of blood T cell repertoires in COVID-19. Here immunoSEQ multiplex PCR was the method, and the copy in TCRdb shows in-frame clones only, minus some. The sample carries 95,000 to 150,000 clones, around 90% recorded once. The sample taken for sequencing was peripheral blood. Every receptor here comes from a woman aged 60-75 years with COVID-19, enrolled during active disease.

The CDR3, as DNA: TGTGCCAGCAGCTTAGGGGCAGTGGCTGAAGCTTTCTTT. Translation: CASSLGAVAEAFF. The genes are TRBV11-3 and TRBJ1-1, with no clear D. The CDR3 is 13 residues long. The V end lost 1 base, the J end lost 6 bases, and 9 bases lay between the germline ends. Per the germline V gene, CDR1 is SGHNT and CDR2 is YENEEA.

The V call is TRBV14, the J call TRBJ1-1; the D gene is possibly TRBD1 (6 bases). The CDR3 sequence is 13 residues long. V lost 2 bases and J lost 11, with 15 bases in between. Germline assignment: CDR1 SGHDN and CDR2 FVKESK. CDR3 sequence: CASSQNRGGVAFF. DNA for the CDR3: TGTGCCAGCAGCCAAAATCGGGGGGGCGTCGCTTTCTTT.

The CDR3 reads CASSRLAVAKNIQYF. As DNA, the CDR3 is TGCGCCAGCAGCCGCCTAGCGGTAGCCAAAAACATTCAGTACTTC. This sequence joins TRBV4-1 and TRBJ2-4; 7 bases line up with TRBD2. CDR3 length: 15 amino acids. CDR1 and CDR2 (germline): MGHRA, YSYEKL. V lost 4 bases, J lost 0 bases, and 3 bases stayed unmatched.

This clone was recorded once. The chain employs TRBV24-1 and TRBJ1-6; possibly TRBD1 for D (5 bases). The CDR3 length is 14 residues. V shed 0 bases and J shed 7 bases, with 6 bases lying between them. Germline V gene lookup returns CDR1 KGHDR and CDR2 SFDVKD. CDR3 nucleotides: TGTGCCACCAGTGATTTGCAGGGCAATTCACCCCTCCACTTT. It specifies CATSDLQGNSPLHF.

The chain uses TRBV18 and TRBJ1-6, with D uncertain. This CDR3 has 17 amino acids. Germline loops: CDR1 KGHSH, CDR2 LQKENI. Trimming left V 6 bases short and J 0 bases short, with 15 bases between. CDR3 coding DNA: TGTGCCAGCTCCCCAACGTTATCGAGCTCCTATAATTCACCCCTCCACTTT. Its translation is CASSPTLSSSYNSPLHF.